This passage covers 30 T cell receptor beta chains from one sample sequenced in a study of a mutant IDH1 vaccine in newly diagnosed glioma. As to time point: week 47, end of study. Mutant IDH1 20-mer peptide, at 300 ug, made up each vaccine dose, with topical imiquimod. What these receptors recognize is not known. Using immunoSEQ multiplex PCR, the repertoire was profiled, and TCRdb retains in-frame clones only, with some absent. The sample shows 50,000 to 70,000 clones, 83% of them seen only once. This specimen was PBMCs, taken from a glioma patient whose treatment included an IDH1 peptide vaccine. Every receptor here comes from a woman between 45 and 65 years old with glioma.

This chain uses TRBV2 with TRBJ2-5; tentative D call: TRBD2 (5 bases). Trimming removed 10 bases at V and 4 bases at J, with 10 bases between. Germline CDR1 is SNHLY and CDR2 is FYNNEI. This CDR3 contains 11 residues. The CDR3 here is CATTAAETQYF. The CDR3 DNA reads as TGTGCCACTACAGCGGCAGAGACCCAGTACTTC. Drawing the rest from reference TRBV2 and TRBJ2-5, the complete variable domain is EPEVTQTPSHQVTQMGQEVILRCVPISNHLYFYWYRQILGQKVEFLVSFYNNEISEKSEIFDDQFSVERPDGSNFTLKIRSTKLEDSAMYFCATTAAETQYFGPGTRLLVL.

The chain recombines TRBV30 with TRBJ2-3; D is unclear. The germline CDR1 and CDR2 sequences are GTSNPN and SVGIG (reference sequence). This CDR3 is built from 12 residues. The V gene lost 5 bases and the J gene lost 5 bases, with 11 bases spanning the gap. Here the CDR3 reads CAWRTLGDTQYF. CDR3 bases: TGTGCCTGGCGGACCCTGGGAGATACGCAGTATTTT.

A few counts support this clone. The V and J genes are TRBV7-3 and TRBJ2-1; no definite D call. V gave up 5 bases and J gave up 9 bases, with 14 bases separating them. This CDR3 has 13 residues. Per germline, CDR1 SGHTA and CDR2 FQGTGA. CDR3 nucleotides: TGTGCCAGCAGCCATCAAAGGGTATCTGAGCAGTTCTTC. This encodes CASSHQRVSEQFF.

The chain links TRBV5-1 to TRBJ1-4; 11 bases map to TRBD1. There are 14 residues in the CDR3. CDR1 is SGHRS, CDR2 YFSETQ, per germline. Losses at the gene ends were 4 bases for V and 5 bases for J; bases not matched to a gene: 1. The CDR3 protein is CASSGTGGNEKLFF. The DNA for the CDR3 is TGCGCCAGCAGCGGGACAGGGGGGAATGAAAAACTGTTTTTT.

This sequence joins TRBV19 and TRBJ1-5; TRBD1 agrees at 12 bases. The CDR3 runs to 19 residues. CDR1 is LNHDA and CDR2 is SQIVND in the germline V gene (reference sequence). V lost 4 bases to trimming and J lost 1 base; unmatched junction nucleotides: 11. In DNA, the CDR3 is TGTGCCAGTAGTACCCTCCCGGGACAGGGGGCGGGCAGCAATCAGCCCCAGCATTTT. Amino acids: CASSTLPGQGAGSNQPQHF. Looking up the rest from reference TRBV19 and TRBJ1-5 gives the full variable domain: DGGITQSPKYLFRKEGQNVTLSCEQNLNHDAMYWYRQDPGQGLRLIYYSQIVNDFQKGDIAEGYSVSREKKESFPLTVTSAQKNPTAFYLCASSTLPGQGAGSNQPQHFGDGTRLSIL.

The chain recombines TRBV4-1 with TRBJ1-5; a possible D gene is TRBD1 (6 bases). The CDR3 covers 16 residues. V lost 1 base and J 0 bases, leaving 10 bases between the germline ends. Germline V CDR1 and CDR2: MGHRA, YSYEKL. The CDR3 loop is CASSQGRGDSNQPQHF. The CDR3 bases are TGCGCCAGCAGCCAAGGTAGGGGGGATAGCAATCAGCCCCAGCATTTT.

The CDR3 DNA sequence: TGTGCCAGCAGTTACTCGATGCCGAGCAATCAGCCCCAGCATTTT. It codes for CASSYSMPSNQPQHF. J is TRBJ1-5 and V is TRBV6-5; no clear D gene. The V gene lost 0 bases and the J gene lost 1 base, with 7 bases spanning the gap. This CDR3 spans 15 amino acids. CDR1 and CDR2 (germline): MNHEY, SVGAGI.

This chain connects TRBV9 to TRBJ1-4; 7 bases align to TRBD1. V dropped 0 bases and J dropped 3; count of bases not matched to a gene: 2. Per germline, CDR1 SGDLS and CDR2 YYNGEE. CDR3 length equals 15 residues. The CDR3 DNA reads as TGTGCCAGCAGCGTAGCAGGGGGGCCTAATGAAAAACTGTTTTTT. Translation gives CASSVAGGPNEKLFF.

J is TRBJ2-7 and V is TRBV5-1; D might be TRBD1 (6 bases). The CDR3 length is 16 residues. V lost 0 bases and J lost 1, with 14 bases in between. Per the germline V gene, CDR1 is SGHRS and CDR2 is YFSETQ. The CDR3 DNA reads TGCGCCAGCAGCTTGGAGGGACAAAGCAAGTCCTACGAGCAGTACTTC. This gives the protein CASSLEGQSKSYEQYF. The variable domain in full, completed from reference TRBV5-1 and TRBJ2-7, reads KAGVTQTPRYLIKTRGQQVTLSCSPISGHRSVSWYQQTPGQGLQFLFEYFSETQRNKGNFPGRFSGRQFSNSRSEMNVSTLELGDSALYLCASSLEGQSKSYEQYFGPGTRLTVT.

The chain recombines TRBV10-3 with TRBJ2-5, with D maybe TRBD1 (6 bases). V gave up 0 bases and J gave up 5 bases, with 22 bases separating them. Germline lookup yields CDR1 ENHRY and CDR2 SYGVKD. There are 18 residues in the CDR3. The CDR3 is CAISESNTGSIFRETQYF. The CDR3 DNA sequence: TGTGCCATCAGTGAGTCGAATACAGGGTCCATTTTCCGGGAGACCCAGTACTTC.

The chain has TRBV5-1 and TRBJ2-3; TRBD2 matches at 8 bases. Germline loops: CDR1 SGHRS, CDR2 YFSETQ. J lost 8 bases, V lost 3 bases, and 11 bases had no gene match. The CDR3 length is 15 residues. The CDR3 reads CASSSGGGEGGTQYF. For the CDR3, the DNA is TGCGCCAGCAGCTCCGGGGGGGGCGAGGGAGGTACGCAGTATTTT.

The chain joins TRBV18 to TRBJ1-1; D gene uncertain. Germline lookup yields CDR1 KGHSH and CDR2 LQKENI. This CDR3 region has 15 residues. The V gene lost 8 bases and the J gene lost 7 bases, with 23 bases spanning the gap. The CDR3 bases are TGTGCCAGCCCGACCCCGGGCGGGGAGAATGGTGAAGCTTTCTTT. It codes for CASPTPGGENGEAFF.

This chain joins TRBV27 and TRBJ1-1; the match to TRBD1 covers 9 bases. This CDR3 spans 13 amino acids. Unmatched junction bases numbered 10, after V lost 6 bases and J lost 11 bases. Germline V gene data show CDR1 as MNHEY and CDR2 as SMNVEV (reference sequence). Here the CDR3 DNA reads TGTGCCAGCAGGAAACAGGGGGCGTTTAGGGCTTTCTTT. Its translation: CASRKQGAFRAFF.

The CDR3 is CASSPGTGRLGELFF. CDR3 in DNA: TGTGCCAGCAGCCCTGGGACGGGGAGACTAGGGGAGCTGTTTTTT. V and J are TRBV7-3 and TRBJ2-2; D is perhaps TRBD1 or TRBD2 (5 bases each). This CDR3 has 15 residues. The germline gives CDR1 SGHTA, CDR2 FQGTGA. Trimming pared 5 bases from V and 8 bases from J, leaving 18 bases between.

The chain joins TRBV4-3 to TRBJ1-2; D remains unclear. Looked up from germline, CDR1 is LGHNA and CDR2 is YSLEER. Trimming cost V 0 bases and J 5 bases, with 10 bases left between them. This CDR3 is built from 14 residues. In DNA, the CDR3 is TGCGCCAGCAGCCAAGATCCATGGGGTTATGGCTACACCTTC. Translated, it gives CASSQDPWGYGYTF.

This clone was observed a few times. The genes are TRBV5-6 and TRBJ2-4; D may be TRBD1 (5 bases). The CDR3 contains 16 residues. Germline V gene lookup returns CDR1 SGHDT and CDR2 YYEEEE. V lost 0 bases and J 5 bases, leaving 15 bases between the germline ends. The CDR3 here is CASSLGRGFGQNIQYF. The CDR3 region has the DNA TGTGCCAGCAGCTTGGGAAGGGGTTTCGGTCAAAACATTCAGTACTTC.

V is TRBV19 and J is TRBJ2-7; D is perhaps TRBD2 (6 bases). The CDR3 covers 15 residues. Per the germline V gene, CDR1 is LNHDA and CDR2 is SQIVND (reference sequence). Trimming took off 5 bases at V and 0 bases at J, with 14 bases between the two ends. DNA for the CDR3: TGTGCCAGTAGTTCGCCCGCGGGGAGCTCCTACGAGCAGTACTTC. Translated: CASSSPAGSSYEQYF.

The chain uses TRBV5-1 and TRBJ2-1; D is perhaps TRBD1 or TRBD2 (5 bases each). Germline-derived CDR1 and CDR2 are SGHRS and YFSETQ. V lost 0 bases and J 9 bases, leaving 10 bases between the germline ends. CDR3 size: 13 residues. For the CDR3, the DNA is TGCGCCAGCAGCTTGGACGGGGCTCGTGAGCAGTTCTTC. Encoded protein: CASSLDGAREQFF.

The chain couples TRBV7-2 to TRBJ2-7; 10 bases map to TRBD2. The CDR3 is 15 amino acids. CDR1 and CDR2 (germline): SGHTA, FQGNSA. V shed 5 bases, J shed 0 bases, and the junction held 4 bases outside the gene matches. CDR3 sequence (DNA): TGTGCCAGCAGCCCACGGACTAGCGGCTCCTACGAGCAGTACTTC. It codes for CASSPRTSGSYEQYF.

This chain uses TRBV2 with TRBJ2-5; D ambiguous. Germline lookup yields CDR1 SNHLY and CDR2 FYNNEI. With 5 bases removed from V and 0 bases from J, the gap between germline ends came to 13 bases. The CDR3 has 15 amino acids. The CDR3: CASSYLNSYQETQYF. Written as DNA, the CDR3 is TGTGCCAGCAGTTACCTAAACTCCTACCAAGAGACCCAGTACTTC.

The chain combines TRBV5-4 with TRBJ1-2; 8 nucleotides line up with TRBD1. This CDR3 region has 14 residues. Trimming at V came to 1 base and at J to 4 bases, leaving 3 bases not matched to a gene. The V gene's germline CDR1 is SGHNT and CDR2 YYREEE (reference sequence). CDR3 nucleotides: TGTGCCAGCAGCTTGAGGGGACAGGTCTATGGCTACACCTTC. It yields the protein CASSLRGQVYGYTF.

The chain recombines TRBV6-1 with TRBJ2-2; 10 nucleotides align to TRBD1. The CDR3 contains 15 residues. From germline, CDR1 is MNHNS and CDR2 SASEGT. J lost 6 bases, V lost 5 bases, and 6 bases had no gene match. The CDR3 bases are TGTGCCAGCAGTCCCGGGACAGGGGAGGCCGGGGAGCTGTTTTTT. This gives the protein CASSPGTGEAGELFF.

V is TRBV18 and J is TRBJ2-1; D ambiguous. Trimming stripped 3 bases from V and 6 bases from J, with 6 bases between. The germline V gene has CDR1 KGHSH and CDR2 LQKENI. CDR3 length: 12 amino acids. DNA of the CDR3: TGTGCCAGCTCACCTAAGGGCAATGAGCAGTTCTTC. It translates to CASSPKGNEQFF.

A few counts support this clone. The chain recombines TRBV27 with TRBJ1-5; D not certain. CDR3 length: 13 amino acids. V was shortened by 4 bases and J by 2 bases, with 6 bases between the two germline ends. Looked up from germline, CDR1 is MNHEY and CDR2 is SMNVEV (reference sequence). In DNA form, the CDR3 reads TGTGCCAGCAGTTCTACTGGCAATCAGCCCCAGCATTTT. It translates to CASSSTGNQPQHF.

CDR3 amino acids: CSVSFGTGAIYNEQFF. The CDR3 coding sequence is TGCAGCGTATCCTTCGGGACAGGGGCCATCTACAATGAGCAGTTCTTC. The rearrangement uses TRBV29-1 and TRBJ2-1, with 10 nucleotides matching TRBD1. The trim removed 6 bases at V and 3 bases at J, leaving 11 bases unmatched. Per the germline V gene, CDR1 is SQVTM and CDR2 is ANQGSEA. There are 16 residues in the CDR3.

The chain links TRBV19 to TRBJ1-6; a possible D gene is TRBD1 (5 bases). Looked up from germline, CDR1 is LNHDA and CDR2 is SQIVND (reference sequence). CDR3 size: 17 residues. V was shortened by 1 base and J by 4 bases, with 14 bases between the two germline ends. The CDR3 DNA follows: TGTGCCAGTAGTATAGGGGGCAAATCCGGATATAATTCACCCCTCCACTTT. Its protein product is CASSIGGKSGYNSPLHF.

The CDR3 sequence: CASSVGRLSYNEQFF. In DNA, the CDR3 is TGTGCCAGCAGCGTAGGCAGGCTCTCCTACAATGAGCAGTTCTTC. The rearrangement joins TRBV9 to TRBJ2-1; no clear D. V lost 0 bases and J 0 bases, leaving 7 bases between the germline ends. Germline V gene data show CDR1 as SGDLS and CDR2 as YYNGEE. The CDR3 loop spans 15 amino acids. Combining the CDR3 with reference TRBV9 and TRBJ2-1 gives the whole variable domain DSGVTQTPKHLITATGQRVTLRCSPRSGDLSVYWYQQSLDQGLQFLIQYYNGEERAKGNILERFSAQQFPDLHSELNLSSLELGDSALYFCASSVGRLSYNEQFFGPGTRLTVL.

This clone was seen only once. The chain employs TRBV30 and TRBJ2-3, with D perhaps TRBD2 (7 bases). There are 15 residues in the CDR3. V was clipped by 5 bases and J by 1 base, with 16 bases between them. Per the germline V gene, CDR1 is GTSNPN and CDR2 is SVGIG (reference sequence). The CDR3 region is CAWGRGGAGTDTQYF. For the CDR3, the DNA is TGTGCCTGGGGGAGAGGGGGGGCTGGCACAGATACGCAGTATTTT.

The chain couples TRBV6-6 to TRBJ2-4; 9 positions match TRBD1. The V gene's germline CDR1 is MNHNY and CDR2 SVGAGI (reference sequence). This CDR3 spans 16 amino acids. J gave up 8 bases and V 2 bases, and 10 bases lay outside the gene matches. The CDR3 here is CASSYAQGAGLDIQYF. The DNA for the CDR3 is TGTGCCAGCAGTTACGCACAGGGGGCGGGTTTGGACATTCAGTACTTC.

The chain recombines TRBV29-1 with TRBJ2-5; no clear D. Gene TRBJ2-7 matches the end of the DNA better, so the J call may be wrong. The length of the CDR3 is 14 residues. Germline lookup yields CDR1 SQVTM and CDR2 ANQGSEA. CDR3: CSVGGVTHTYEQYF. The CDR3 nucleotides are TGCAGCGTTGGTGGAGTGACACACACCTACGAGCAGTACTTC.